The 11 T cell receptor beta chains reported below all come from one sample, sequenced in a study of T cell changes during pregnancy in multiple sclerosis. Sequenced by immunoSEQ multiplex PCR; TCRdb stores in-frame clones only, minus some. Of tens of thousands of clones detected, 80% to 95% appear once; the ten largest clones hold about 0.7%. The specimen comprised CD4+ T cells from peripheral blood mononuclear cells, sampled in the third trimester of pregnancy. These receptors were collected from a female donor with multiple sclerosis, enrolled in a pregnancy study.

The rearrangement joins TRBV18 to TRBJ2-7, with 9 bases matching TRBD2. V was pared by 2 bases and J by 3 bases, with 5 bases of the junction left unmatched. Germline values: CDR1 KGHSH, CDR2 LQKENI. The CDR3 covers 15 residues. CDR3 in DNA: TGTGCCAGCTCACCAGTGACTAGCGGATACTACGAGCAGTACTTC. Encoded protein: CASSPVTSGYYEQYF.

This chain joins TRBV5-8 and TRBJ2-5; TRBD1 aligns across 10 bases. CDR1 and CDR2 from the germline V gene are SGHTS and YDEGEE. This CDR3 comprises 15 residues. The J segment lost 6 bases and the V segment lost 5 bases, leaving 10 bases of the junction unmatched. For the CDR3, the DNA is TGTGCCAGCAGTCGGGACAGGGGTATTTCGAAGACCCAGTACTTC. Its translation is CASSRDRGISKTQYF.

Details on this clone: This same CDR3 is encoded by further DNA sequences in the sample. The CDR3, as DNA: TGTGCCAGCAGCTTAGGGACTAGCGGGAGGGAGACCCAGTACTTC. Encoded protein: CASSLGTSGRETQYF. The chain uses TRBV5-6 and TRBJ2-5, with 15 bases lining up with TRBD2. This CDR3 contains 15 residues. V was clipped by 2 bases and J by 5 bases; unmatched bases: 1. Per germline, CDR1 SGHDT and CDR2 YYEEEE.

The rearrangement uses TRBV30 and TRBJ1-5, with 9 bases that match TRBD1. The CDR3 has 16 residues. J gave up 4 bases and V 2 bases, and 9 bases lay outside the gene matches. Germline V gene sequence: CDR1 GTSNPN, CDR2 SVGIG (reference sequence). This CDR3 is CAWSLDLGQGNQPQHF. In DNA, the CDR3 is TGTGCCTGGAGTCTTGACCTGGGACAGGGAAATCAGCCCCAGCATTTT.

This rearrangement joins TRBV2 to TRBJ2-1, with 11 bases identical to TRBD2. The CDR3 loop spans 15 amino acids. Germline CDR1 and CDR2: SNHLY and FYNNEI. The ends lost 2 bases at V and 10 bases at J; junction bases unmatched: 7. This CDR3 is CASSETSGSLREQFF. The CDR3 DNA sequence: TGTGCCAGCAGTGAAACTAGCGGGAGTCTGCGGGAGCAGTTCTTC.

This clone occurred once. This chain links TRBV28 with TRBJ2-1, with D maybe TRBD2 (6 bases). V lost 6 bases and J lost 3, with 12 bases in between. Germline CDR1 is MDHEN and CDR2 is SYDVKM. CDR3 length equals 14 residues. CDR3: CASRGGGRYNEQFF. The CDR3 nucleotides read TGTGCCAGCAGGGGGGGAGGCCGCTACAATGAGCAGTTCTTC.

This clone showed up just once. The genes are TRBV27 and TRBJ1-2, with D uncertain. In germline, CDR1 is MNHEY, CDR2 SMNVEV (reference sequence). The CDR3 contains 15 residues. Trimming pared 5 bases from V and 1 base from J, leaving 14 bases between. In DNA form, the CDR3 reads TGTGCCAGCAGTCCCCGGGTGGATTATAACTATGGCTACACCTTC. This sequence encodes CASSPRVDYNYGYTF.

This clone is a singleton in its sample. The chain carries TRBV11-3 and TRBJ1-1; 8 bases map to TRBD1. With 4 bases clipped from V and 5 bases from J, the junction kept 3 bases outside the gene matches. CDR3 length: 13 amino acids. Germline CDR1 is SGHNT and CDR2 is YENEEA. The CDR3 protein is CASSYRDRTEAFF. The CDR3 DNA reads TGTGCCAGCAGCTACCGGGACAGGACTGAAGCTTTCTTT.

The rearrangement uses TRBV5-6 and TRBJ2-5; 9 nucleotides agree with TRBD2. This CDR3 region has 17 residues. Per germline, CDR1 SGHDT and CDR2 YYEEEE. Losses at the gene ends were 0 bases for V and 0 bases for J; bases not matched to a gene: 6. The CDR3: CASSLDTGTSNQETQYF. The CDR3 DNA follows: TGTGCCAGCAGCTTGGACACCGGGACTAGCAACCAAGAGACCCAGTACTTC.

The chain has TRBV5-4 and TRBJ2-7; D perhaps matches TRBD1 (5 bases). V lost 1 base and J lost 3, with 14 bases in between. CDR1 is SGHNT and CDR2 is YYREEE in the germline V gene (reference sequence). The CDR3 extends over 15 amino acids. The CDR3 loop reads CASSLTTRADYEQYF. Here the CDR3 DNA reads TGTGCCAGCAGCTTGACGACCAGGGCTGACTACGAGCAGTACTTC.

The rearrangement uses TRBV5-1 and TRBJ2-7; a weak D match, TRBD1 (6 bases). V lost 4 bases, J lost 0 bases, and 11 bases lay in between. CDR3 length equals 14 residues. Germline assignment: CDR1 SGHRS and CDR2 YFSETQ. CDR3 in DNA: TGCGCCAGCAGCCTGGGACAACTCTCCTACGAGCAGTACTTC. Protein: CASSLGQLSYEQYF.